These 19 T cell receptor beta chains were sequenced from one sample in a study of blood T cell repertoires in COVID-19 (dated by TCRdb to 2020 to 2022). Receptor amplification or capture employed the immunoSEQ multiplex PCR assay. TCRdb provides this immuneACCESS table in a form limited to in-frame rearrangements. Some clones are lacking; in checked studies, under half of them reflect an unresolved V gene, and why the rest are absent is not known. The sample yields roughly 220,000 clones; 90% were counted once. About 16% of the sample rests with the top ten. The sample was PBMCs or T cells enriched from blood (not recorded which). Source of these receptors: a man in his thirties or forties who had been exposed to COVID-19.

The chain couples TRBV7-9 to TRBJ1-2; no reliable D call. This CDR3 has 14 amino acids. Trimming took off 1 base at V and 5 bases at J, with 11 bases between the two ends. Per the germline V gene, CDR1 is SEHNR and CDR2 is FQNEAQ (reference sequence). In nucleotides, the CDR3 is TGTGCCAGCAGCTTAGGCCCAGAAAGTTATGGCTACACCTTC. Translating it yields CASSLGPESYGYTF.

This chain links TRBV5-5 with TRBJ2-7, with 11 bases aligning to TRBD1. The junction had 8 bases not matched to a gene; V was cut back by 1 base and J by 5 bases. The CDR3 totals 16 residues. Germline loops: CDR1 SGHKS, CDR2 YYEKEE (reference sequence). The chain's CDR3 is CASSLSPGQGANEQYF. In DNA, the CDR3 is TGTGCCAGCAGCTTGTCACCCGGACAGGGGGCTAACGAGCAGTACTTC.

The chain links TRBV9 to TRBJ2-7; 13 bases align to TRBD2. This CDR3 contains 16 residues. V lost 5 bases and J lost 2; bases outside the gene matches: 7. Germline V gene sequence: CDR1 SGDLS, CDR2 YYNGEE. The CDR3 sequence is CASSKTGTSGAYEQYF. CDR3 nucleotide sequence: TGTGCCAGCAGTAAGACCGGGACTAGCGGGGCCTACGAGCAGTACTTC.

This sequence joins TRBV3-1 (or the pseudogene TRBV3-2) and TRBJ1-3, with D uncertain. V was pared by 1 base and J by 14 bases, with 12 bases between. CDR3 length equals 12 residues. Per germline, CDR1 LGHDT and CDR2 YNNKEL (reference sequence). In DNA form, the CDR3 reads TGTGCCAGCAGCCAAGGGGCCCCTCCCCTATATTTT. Translating gives CASSQGAPPLYF.

This clone was counted ten times or more. The rearrangement uses TRBV4-1 and TRBJ1-5; unclear D gene. Germline V gives CDR1 MGHRA, CDR2 YSYEKL. The CDR3 covers 15 residues. Trimming pared 4 bases from V and 4 bases from J, leaving 14 bases between. In DNA, the CDR3 is TGCGCCAGCAGCCCCGTTGGTCAGAGGAATCAGCCCCAGCATTTT. It codes for CASSPVGQRNQPQHF.

The rearrangement links TRBV23-1 to TRBJ1-5, with a tentative D call TRBD1 (5 bases). TRBV23-1 is designated an ORF whose function remains uncertain. This CDR3 has 16 amino acids. The V gene lost 0 bases and the J gene lost 3 bases, with 12 bases spanning the gap. DNA for the CDR3: TGCGCCAGCAGTCAATCGGGCGACAGCTACAATCAGCCCCAGCATTTT. It translates to CASSQSGDSYNQPQHF.

This clone was counted between two and nine times. The rearrangement uses TRBV11-3 and TRBJ2-3, with D hard to call. Germline V CDR1 and CDR2: SGHNT, YENEEA. This CDR3 spans 16 amino acids. V lost 1 base to trimming and J lost 2 bases, with 13 bases between them. CDR3 amino acids: CASSLGNGDHTDTQYF. The CDR3 DNA reads TGTGCCAGCAGCTTAGGGAATGGAGACCACACAGATACGCAGTATTTT.

This clone was recorded once. The rearrangement uses TRBV2 and TRBJ2-5; the D gene is possibly TRBD1 (6 bases). The CDR3 consists of 16 residues. Germline V gene sequence: CDR1 SNHLY, CDR2 FYNNEI. Between the trimmed V and J ends, which lost 2 bases and 2 bases, there was a span of 15 bases. CDR3 DNA: TGTGCCAGCAGTGAATCAGGGGTCCGGAGGCAAGAGACCCAGTACTTC. This sequence encodes CASSESGVRRQETQYF.

V and J are TRBV6-1 and TRBJ2-3; 7 positions agree with TRBD1. CDR3 length equals 14 residues. Germline CDR1 MNHNS, CDR2 SASEGT. J was trimmed by 3 bases and V by 3 bases; bases with no gene match: 3. The CDR3 spells CASSEDRWTDTQYF. In nucleotides, the CDR3 is TGTGCCAGCAGTGAGGACAGGTGGACAGATACGCAGTATTTT.

V usage is TRBV7-6 and J usage is TRBJ2-3; 14 bases fit TRBD2. CDR1 and CDR2 (germline): SGHVS, FNYEAQ. The CDR3 length is 21 residues. After removal of 4 bases from V and 0 bases from J, the junction contained 15 bases not matched to a gene. CDR3 nucleotide sequence: TGTGCCAGCAGCTCAAGGACTTTAGGGACTAGCGGGGGTTATAGCACAGATACGCAGTATTTT. Translated, it gives CASSSRTLGTSGGYSTDTQYF.

The rearrangement links TRBV2 to TRBJ2-4; D ambiguous. Looked up from germline, CDR1 is SNHLY and CDR2 is FYNNEI. The CDR3 is 17 amino acids. The V end was cut by 4 bases, the J end by 0 bases, with 16 bases between. The CDR3 sequence: CASSGPDTHVAKNIQYF. In nucleotides, the CDR3 is TGTGCCAGCAGTGGACCAGACACCCACGTAGCCAAAAACATTCAGTACTTC.

The rearrangement links TRBV5-1 to TRBJ2-5; D possibly corresponds to TRBD2 (8 bases). This CDR3 comprises 17 residues. Germline V gives CDR1 SGHRS, CDR2 YFSETQ. Trimming stripped 0 bases from V and 4 bases from J, with 19 bases between. The CDR3 nucleotides are TGCGCCAGCAGCTTGGAGAGGGGGCTAGCGGGCGGAGAGACCCAGTACTTC. Translating it yields CASSLERGLAGGETQYF.

The genes are TRBV7-2 and TRBJ2-7; tentatively, D is TRBD1 (7 bases). V was trimmed by 3 bases and J by 3 bases, leaving 12 bases between them. The germline gives CDR1 SGHTA, CDR2 FQGNSA. The CDR3 is 14 amino acids. CDR3 protein: CASSFQGGGYEQYF. Here the CDR3 DNA reads TGTGCCAGCAGCTTTCAGGGGGGAGGCTACGAGCAGTACTTC.

The chain has TRBV7-3 and TRBJ1-1; D gene uncertain. CDR1 is SGHTA, CDR2 FQGTGA, per germline. CDR3 size: 13 residues. The V and J ends lost 1 base and 5 bases respectively, with 8 bases between them. The chain's CDR3 is CASSLRGLTEAFF. The CDR3, as DNA: TGTGCCAGCAGCTTAAGAGGTCTGACTGAAGCTTTCTTT.

The table lists this clone with a count of one. The chain combines TRBV27 with TRBJ2-2; perhaps TRBD1 as D (5 bases). The CDR3 is made up of 14 amino acids. Trimming pared 6 bases from V and 3 bases from J, leaving 11 bases between. Germline CDR1 MNHEY, CDR2 SMNVEV (reference sequence). The CDR3 reads CASRIDSYTGELFF. The DNA of the CDR3 is TGTGCCAGCAGGATAGACAGCTACACCGGGGAGCTGTTTTTT.

The V and J genes are TRBV19 and TRBJ1-1; maybe TRBD1 (6 bases). The CDR3 is made up of 15 amino acids. Germline CDR1 LNHDA, CDR2 SQIVND (reference sequence). Trimming stripped 6 bases from V and 9 bases from J, with 23 bases between. CDR3 in DNA: TGTGCCAGTAGCTCTTCTTCCACTGGGACAAAGAAAGCTTTCTTT. Translating gives CASSSSSTGTKKAFF. Full variable domain (remainder filled in from reference TRBV19 and TRBJ1-1): DGGITQSPKYLFRKEGQNVTLSCEQNLNHDAMYWYRQDPGQGLRLIYYSQIVNDFQKGDIAEGYSVSREKKESFPLTVTSAQKNPTAFYLCASSSSSTGTKKAFFGQGTRLTVV.

V gene TRBV12-3 or TRBV12-4 combines with J gene TRBJ1-1, with D perhaps TRBD1 (5 bases). V lost 3 bases and J 6 bases, leaving 11 bases between the germline ends. This CDR3 spans 13 amino acids. Here the CDR3 reads CASSLKQDAEAFF. DNA of the CDR3: TGTGCCAGCAGTTTGAAACAGGACGCTGAAGCTTTCTTT.

The chain's CDR3 is CASSLETDFGQGGNQPQHF. DNA of the CDR3: TGCGCCAGCAGCTTGGAGACAGACTTCGGACAGGGTGGCAATCAGCCCCAGCATTTT. The gene calls are TRBV5-1 and TRBJ1-5; 8 nucleotides line up with TRBD1. J gave up 2 bases and V 0 bases, and 13 bases lay outside the gene matches. This CDR3 has 19 residues. Germline V CDR1 and CDR2: SGHRS, YFSETQ.

J is TRBJ2-1 and V is TRBV18; 13 bases are shared with TRBD2. V was clipped by 8 bases and J by 4 bases; unmatched bases: 11. The CDR3 has 17 amino acids. Looked up from germline, CDR1 is KGHSH and CDR2 is LQKENI. The DNA for the CDR3 is TGTGCCAGCAGACGGACTAGCGGGGGAGACAAGTACAATGAGCAGTTCTTC. Encoded protein: CASRRTSGGDKYNEQFF.